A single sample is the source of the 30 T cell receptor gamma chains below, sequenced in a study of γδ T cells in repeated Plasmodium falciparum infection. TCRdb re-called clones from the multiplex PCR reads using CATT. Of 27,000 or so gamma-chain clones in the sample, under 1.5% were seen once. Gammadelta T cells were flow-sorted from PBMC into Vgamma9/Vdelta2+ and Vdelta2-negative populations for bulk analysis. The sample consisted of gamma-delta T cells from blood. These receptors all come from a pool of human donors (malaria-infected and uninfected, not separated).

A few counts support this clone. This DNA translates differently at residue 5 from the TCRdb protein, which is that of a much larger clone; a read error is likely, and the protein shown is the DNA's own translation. CDR3 loop: CALWKVQGRKKLF. CDR3 nucleotide sequence: TGTGCCTTGTGGAAGGTGCAAGGGCGAAAGAAACTCTTT. The chain couples TRGV9 to TRGJ1 or TRGJ2. TCRdb lists no J gene, so it was determined here by aligning the DNA to germline. Germline V gene data show CDR1 as GITISATS and CDR2 as ISYDGTV (reference sequence). The CDR3 covers 13 residues.

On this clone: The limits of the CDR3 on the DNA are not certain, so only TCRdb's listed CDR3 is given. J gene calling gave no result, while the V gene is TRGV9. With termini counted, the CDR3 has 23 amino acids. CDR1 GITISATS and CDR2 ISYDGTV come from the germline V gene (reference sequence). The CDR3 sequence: CALWEVQELGKKIKAFGPGTKLF.

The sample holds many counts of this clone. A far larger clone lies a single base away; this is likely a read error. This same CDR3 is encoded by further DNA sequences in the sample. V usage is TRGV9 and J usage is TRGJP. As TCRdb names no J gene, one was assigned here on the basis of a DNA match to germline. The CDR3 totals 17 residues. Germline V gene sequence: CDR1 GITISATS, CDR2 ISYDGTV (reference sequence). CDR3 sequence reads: CALWEVSQELGKKIKVF. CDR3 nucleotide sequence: TGTGCCTTGTGGGAGGTGTCCCAAGAGCTGGGCAAAAAAATCAAGGTATTT.

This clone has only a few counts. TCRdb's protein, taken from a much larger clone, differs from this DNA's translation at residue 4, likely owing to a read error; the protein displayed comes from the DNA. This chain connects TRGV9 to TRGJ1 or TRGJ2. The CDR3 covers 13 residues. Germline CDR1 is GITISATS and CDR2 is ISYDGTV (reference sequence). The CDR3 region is CALREVPYYKKLF. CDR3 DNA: TGTGCCTTGCGGGAGGTCCCTTATTATAAGAAACTCTTT.

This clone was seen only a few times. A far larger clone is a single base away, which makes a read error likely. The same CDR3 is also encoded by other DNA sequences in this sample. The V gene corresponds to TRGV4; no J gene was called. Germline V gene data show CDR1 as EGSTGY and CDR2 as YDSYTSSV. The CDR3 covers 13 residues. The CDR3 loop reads CATWDGPILAKLF. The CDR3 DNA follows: TGTGCTACCTGGGATGGGCCGATCTTAGCCAAACTCTTT.

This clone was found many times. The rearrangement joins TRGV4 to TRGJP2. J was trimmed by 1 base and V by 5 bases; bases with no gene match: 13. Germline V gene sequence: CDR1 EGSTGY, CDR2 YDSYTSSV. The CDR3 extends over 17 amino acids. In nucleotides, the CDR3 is TGTGCCACCTGGGGGAAGAAATATGGTAGTAGTGATTGGATCAAGACGTTT. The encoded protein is CATWGKKYGSSDWIKTF.

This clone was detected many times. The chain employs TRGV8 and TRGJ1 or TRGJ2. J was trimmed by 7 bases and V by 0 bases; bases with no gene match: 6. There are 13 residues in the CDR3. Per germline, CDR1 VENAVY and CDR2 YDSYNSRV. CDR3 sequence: CATWDRRYYKKLF. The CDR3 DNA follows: TGTGCCACCTGGGATAGGCGGTACTATAAGAAACTCTTT.

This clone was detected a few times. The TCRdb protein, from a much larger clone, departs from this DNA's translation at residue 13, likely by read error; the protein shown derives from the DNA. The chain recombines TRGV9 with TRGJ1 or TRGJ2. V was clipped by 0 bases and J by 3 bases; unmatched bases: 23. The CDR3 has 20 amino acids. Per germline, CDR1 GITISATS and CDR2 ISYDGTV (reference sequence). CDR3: CALWEVISEDGGSCYYKKLF. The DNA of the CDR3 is TGTGCCTTGTGGGAGGTGATCTCGGAAGACGGGGGTTCGTGTTATTATAAGAAACTCTTT.

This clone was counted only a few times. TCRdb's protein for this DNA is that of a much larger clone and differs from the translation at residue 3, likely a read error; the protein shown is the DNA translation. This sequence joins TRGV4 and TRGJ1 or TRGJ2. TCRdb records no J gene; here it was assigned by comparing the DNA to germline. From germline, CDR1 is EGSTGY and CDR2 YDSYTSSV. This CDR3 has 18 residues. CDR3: CAAWGVGVDGVNYYKKLF. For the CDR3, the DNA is TGTGCCGCCTGGGGAGTGGGGGTTGATGGAGTGAATTATTATAAGAAACTCTTT.

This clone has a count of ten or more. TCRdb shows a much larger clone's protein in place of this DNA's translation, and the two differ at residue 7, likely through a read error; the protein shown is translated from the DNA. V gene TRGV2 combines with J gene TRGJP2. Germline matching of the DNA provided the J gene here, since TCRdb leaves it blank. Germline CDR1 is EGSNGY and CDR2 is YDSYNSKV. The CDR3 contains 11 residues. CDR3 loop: CATWSDRIKTF. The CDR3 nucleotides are TGTGCCACCTGGAGTGATCGGATCAAGACGTTT.

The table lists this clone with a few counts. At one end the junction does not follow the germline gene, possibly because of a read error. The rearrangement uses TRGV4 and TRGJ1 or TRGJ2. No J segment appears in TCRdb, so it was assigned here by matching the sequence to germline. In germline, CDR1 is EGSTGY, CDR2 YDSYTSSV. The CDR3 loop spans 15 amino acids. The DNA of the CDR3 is TGTGCCACCTGGGGTGGGCCGTCCTTTTATTATAAGAAACTCTTT. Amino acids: CATWGGPSFYYKKLF.

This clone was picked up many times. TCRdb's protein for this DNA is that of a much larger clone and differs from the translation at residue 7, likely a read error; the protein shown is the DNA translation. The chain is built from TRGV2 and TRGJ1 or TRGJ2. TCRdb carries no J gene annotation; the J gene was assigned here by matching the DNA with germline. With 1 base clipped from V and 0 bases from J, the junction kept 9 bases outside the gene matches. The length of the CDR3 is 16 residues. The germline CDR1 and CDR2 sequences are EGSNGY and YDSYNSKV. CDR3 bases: TGTGCCACCTGGGACGGTGTACGTTCGAATTATTATAAGAAACTCTTT. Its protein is CATWDGVRSNYYKKLF.

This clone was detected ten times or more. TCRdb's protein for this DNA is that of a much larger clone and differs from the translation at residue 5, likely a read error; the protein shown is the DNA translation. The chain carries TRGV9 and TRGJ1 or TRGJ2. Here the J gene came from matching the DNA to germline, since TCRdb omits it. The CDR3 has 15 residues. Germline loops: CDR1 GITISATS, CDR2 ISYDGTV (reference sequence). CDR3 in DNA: TGTGCCTTGTGGGGGGTGTCCATCCAATATTATAAGAAACTCTTT. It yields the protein CALWGVSIQYYKKLF.

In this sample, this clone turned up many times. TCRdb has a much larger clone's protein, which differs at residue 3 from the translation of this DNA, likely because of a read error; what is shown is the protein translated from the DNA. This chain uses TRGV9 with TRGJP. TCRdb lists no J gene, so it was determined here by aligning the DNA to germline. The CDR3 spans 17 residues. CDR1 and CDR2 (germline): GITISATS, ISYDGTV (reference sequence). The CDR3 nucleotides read TGTGCCTCGTGGGAGGGAAATCAAGAGTTGGGCAAAAAAATCAAGGTATTT. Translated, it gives CASWEGNQELGKKIKVF.

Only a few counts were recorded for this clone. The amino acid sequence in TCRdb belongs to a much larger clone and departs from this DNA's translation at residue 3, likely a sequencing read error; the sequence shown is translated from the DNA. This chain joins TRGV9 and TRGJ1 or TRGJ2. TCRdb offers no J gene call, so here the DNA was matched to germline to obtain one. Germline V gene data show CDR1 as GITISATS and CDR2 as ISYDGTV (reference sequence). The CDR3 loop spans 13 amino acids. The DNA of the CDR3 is TGTGCCTCGTGGGAGGAGATCGGATATAAGAAACTCTTT. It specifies CASWEEIGYKKLF.

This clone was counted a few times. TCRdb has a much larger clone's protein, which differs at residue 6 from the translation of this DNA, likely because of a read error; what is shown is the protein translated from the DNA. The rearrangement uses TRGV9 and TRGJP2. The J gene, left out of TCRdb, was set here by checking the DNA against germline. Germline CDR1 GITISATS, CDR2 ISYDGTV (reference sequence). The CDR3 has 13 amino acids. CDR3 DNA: TGTGCCCTGTGGAGGGGGAGTGATTGGATCAAGACGTTT. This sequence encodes CALWRGSDWIKTF.

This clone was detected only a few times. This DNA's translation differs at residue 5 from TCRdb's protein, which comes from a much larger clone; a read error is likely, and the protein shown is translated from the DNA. DNA for the CDR3: TGTGCCTTGTGGGGGGCCCCCTCTGAGTTGGGCAAAAAAATCAAGGTATTT. Translation: CALWGAPSELGKKIKVF. The chain has TRGV9 and TRGJP. The J gene is absent in TCRdb and was assigned here via DNA matching to germline. Trimming at V came to 5 bases and at J to 7 bases, leaving 11 bases not matched to a gene. The CDR3 runs to 17 residues. Germline CDR1 and CDR2: GITISATS and ISYDGTV (reference sequence).

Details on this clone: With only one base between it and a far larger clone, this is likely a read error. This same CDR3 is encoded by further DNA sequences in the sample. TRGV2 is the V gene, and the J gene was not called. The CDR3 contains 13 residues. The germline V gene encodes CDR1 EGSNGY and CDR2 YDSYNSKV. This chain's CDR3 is CATWDGKDYKKLF. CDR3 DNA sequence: TGTGCCACCTGGGACGGCAAAGATTATAAGAAGCTCTTT.

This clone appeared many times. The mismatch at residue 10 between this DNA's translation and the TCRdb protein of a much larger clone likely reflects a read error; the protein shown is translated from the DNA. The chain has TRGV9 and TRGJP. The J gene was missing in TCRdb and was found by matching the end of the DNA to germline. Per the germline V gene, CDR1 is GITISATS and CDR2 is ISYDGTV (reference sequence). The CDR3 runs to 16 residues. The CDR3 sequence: CALWEAPKLSKKIKVF. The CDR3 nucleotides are TGTGCCTTGTGGGAGGCCCCGAAGTTGAGCAAAAAAATCAAGGTATTT.

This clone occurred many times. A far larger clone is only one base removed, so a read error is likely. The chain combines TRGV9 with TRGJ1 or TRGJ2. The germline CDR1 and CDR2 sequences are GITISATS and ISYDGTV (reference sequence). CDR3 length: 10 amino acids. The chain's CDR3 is CASWEDKKLF. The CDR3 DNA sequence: TGTGCCTCGTGGGAGGATAAGAAACTCTTT.

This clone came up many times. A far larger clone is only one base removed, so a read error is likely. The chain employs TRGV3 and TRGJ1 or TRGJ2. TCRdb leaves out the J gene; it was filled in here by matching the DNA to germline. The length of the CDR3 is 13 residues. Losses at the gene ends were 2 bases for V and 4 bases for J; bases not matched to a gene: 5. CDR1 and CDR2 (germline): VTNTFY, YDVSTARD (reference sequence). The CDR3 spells CATWDTLYYKKLF. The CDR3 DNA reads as TGTGCCACCTGGGACACGCTATATTATAAGAAACTCTTT.

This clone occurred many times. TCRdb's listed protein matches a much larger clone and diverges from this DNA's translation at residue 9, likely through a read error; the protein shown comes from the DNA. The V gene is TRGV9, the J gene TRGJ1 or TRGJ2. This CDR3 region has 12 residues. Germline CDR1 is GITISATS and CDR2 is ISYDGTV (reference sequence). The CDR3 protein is CALWEAGYRKLF. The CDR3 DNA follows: TGTGCCTTGTGGGAGGCGGGGTATAGGAAACTCTTT.

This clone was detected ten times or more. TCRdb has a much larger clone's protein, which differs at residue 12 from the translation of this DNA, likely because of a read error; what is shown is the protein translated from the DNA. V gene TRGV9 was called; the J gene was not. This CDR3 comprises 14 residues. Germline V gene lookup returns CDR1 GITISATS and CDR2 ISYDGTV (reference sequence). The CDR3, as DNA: TGTGCCTTGTGGGAGGGGGAGAATTATTATAAGAGACTCTTT. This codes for CALWEGENYYKRLF.

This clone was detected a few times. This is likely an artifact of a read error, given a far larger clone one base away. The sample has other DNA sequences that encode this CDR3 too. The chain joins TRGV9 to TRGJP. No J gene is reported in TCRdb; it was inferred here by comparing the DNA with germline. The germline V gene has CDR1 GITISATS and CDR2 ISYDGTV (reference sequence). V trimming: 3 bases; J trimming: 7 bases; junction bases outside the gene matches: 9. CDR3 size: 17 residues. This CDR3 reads CALWETDQELGKKIKVF. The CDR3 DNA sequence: TGTGCCTTGTGGGAGACCGACCAGGAGTTGGGCAAAAAAATCAAGGTATTT.

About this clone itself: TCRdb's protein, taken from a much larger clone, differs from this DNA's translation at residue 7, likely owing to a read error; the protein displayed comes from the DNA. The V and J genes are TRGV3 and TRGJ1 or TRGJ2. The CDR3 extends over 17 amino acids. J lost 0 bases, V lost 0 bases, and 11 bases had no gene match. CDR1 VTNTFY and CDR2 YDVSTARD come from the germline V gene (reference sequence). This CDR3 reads CATWDRQQPVNYYKKLF. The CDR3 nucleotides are TGTGCCACCTGGGACAGGCAACAGCCCGTGAATTATTATAAGAAACTCTTT.

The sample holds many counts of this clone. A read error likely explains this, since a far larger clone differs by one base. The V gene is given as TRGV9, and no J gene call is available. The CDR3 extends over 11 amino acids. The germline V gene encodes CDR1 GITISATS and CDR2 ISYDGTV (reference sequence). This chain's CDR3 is CALWDYYKKLF. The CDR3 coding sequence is TGTGCCTTGTGGGATTATTATAAGAAGCTCTTT.

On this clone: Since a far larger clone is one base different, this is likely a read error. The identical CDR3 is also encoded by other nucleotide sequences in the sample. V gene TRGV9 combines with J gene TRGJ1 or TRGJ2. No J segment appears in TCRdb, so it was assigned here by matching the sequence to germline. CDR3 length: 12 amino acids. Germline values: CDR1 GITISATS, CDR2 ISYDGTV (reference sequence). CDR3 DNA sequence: TGTGCTTTGTGGGGGCCTAAACTTAAGAAACTCTTT. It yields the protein CALWGPKLKKLF.

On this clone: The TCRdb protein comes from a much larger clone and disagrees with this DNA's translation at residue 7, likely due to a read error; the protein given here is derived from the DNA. The DNA for the CDR3 is TGTGCCTTGTGGGAGGTGGGCCCCGGTCCACAAGAGTTGGGCAAAAAAATCAAGGTATTT. It translates to CALWEVGPGPQELGKKIKVF. This sequence joins TRGV9 and TRGJP. TCRdb gives no J gene; it was assigned here by matching the DNA to germline. Germline CDR1 GITISATS, CDR2 ISYDGTV (reference sequence). V dropped 0 bases and J dropped 4; count of bases not matched to a gene: 12. The CDR3 extends over 20 amino acids.

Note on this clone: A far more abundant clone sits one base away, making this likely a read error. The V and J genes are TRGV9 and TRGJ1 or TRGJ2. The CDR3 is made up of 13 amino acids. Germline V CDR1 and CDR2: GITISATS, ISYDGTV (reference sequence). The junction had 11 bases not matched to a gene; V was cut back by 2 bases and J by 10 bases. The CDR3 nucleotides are TGTGCCTTGTGGGAGGCCCGATCTGCAAAGAAACTCTTT. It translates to CALWEARSAKKLF.

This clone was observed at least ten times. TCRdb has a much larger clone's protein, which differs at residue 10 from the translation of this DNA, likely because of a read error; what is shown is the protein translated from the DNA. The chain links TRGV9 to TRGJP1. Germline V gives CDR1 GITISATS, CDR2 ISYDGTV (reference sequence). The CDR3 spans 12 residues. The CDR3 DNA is TGTGCCTCTTATACCACTGGTTGGTTCGAGATATTT. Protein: CASYTTGWFEIF.